This TCR beta chain was recorded in a study of cytomegalovirus exposure and HLA in healthy donors. The germline V gene encodes CDR1 GTSNPN and CDR2 SVGIG (reference sequence). This CDR3 region has 14 residues. V lost 4 bases to trimming and J lost 5 bases; unmatched junction nucleotides: 7. A multiplex PCR was run with 60 Vbeta primers and 13 Jbeta primers. TCRdb keeps only in-frame clones here, not all; method: immunoSEQ multiplex PCR. The repertoire holds approximately 220,000 clones, with around 76% as singletons. Sequencing was carried out using PBMCs. This receptor was obtained from a man between 18 and 35 years old in good health and CMV-seronegative. This chain uses TRBV30 with TRBJ1-1, with 10 positions matching TRBD1. This chain's CDR3 is CAWTRQGAWTEAFF. The CDR3 DNA follows: TGTGCCTGGACGCGACAGGGGGCATGGACTGAAGCTTTCTTT.